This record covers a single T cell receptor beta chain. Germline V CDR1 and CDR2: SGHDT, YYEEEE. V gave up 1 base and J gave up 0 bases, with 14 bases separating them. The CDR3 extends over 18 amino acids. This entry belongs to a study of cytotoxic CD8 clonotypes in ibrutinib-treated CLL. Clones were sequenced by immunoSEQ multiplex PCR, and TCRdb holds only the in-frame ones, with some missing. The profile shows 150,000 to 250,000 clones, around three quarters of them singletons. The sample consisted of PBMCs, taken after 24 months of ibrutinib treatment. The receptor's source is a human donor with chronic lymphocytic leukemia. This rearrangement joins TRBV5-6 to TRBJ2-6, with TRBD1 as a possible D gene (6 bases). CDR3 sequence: CASSLPGAPSSGANVLTF. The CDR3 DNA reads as TGTGCCAGCAGCTTGCCAGGGGCCCCCTCCTCTGGGGCCAACGTCCTGACTTTC.